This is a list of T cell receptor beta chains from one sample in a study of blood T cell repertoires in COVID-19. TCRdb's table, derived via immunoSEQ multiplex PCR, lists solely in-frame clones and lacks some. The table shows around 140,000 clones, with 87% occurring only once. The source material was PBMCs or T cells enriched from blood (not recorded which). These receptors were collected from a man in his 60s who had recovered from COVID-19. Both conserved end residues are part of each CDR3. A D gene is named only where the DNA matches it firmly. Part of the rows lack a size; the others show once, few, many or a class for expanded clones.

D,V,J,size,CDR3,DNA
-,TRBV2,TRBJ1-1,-,CASSEKPNTEAFF,TGTGCCAGCAGCGAGAAACCTAACACTGAAGCTTTCTTT
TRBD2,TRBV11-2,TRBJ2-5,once,CASSRAGVVGETQYF,TGTGCCAGCAGCCGAGCGGGAGTGGTAGGAGAGACCCAGTACTTC
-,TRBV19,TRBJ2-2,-,CASSILTGELFF,TGTGCCAGTAGTATACTAACCGGGGAGCTGTTTTTT
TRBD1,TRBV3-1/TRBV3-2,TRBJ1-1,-,CASGTANTEAFF,TGTGCCAGTGGGACAGCGAACACTGAAGCTTTCTTT
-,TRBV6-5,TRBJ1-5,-,CASSYSRGNQPQHF,TGTGCCAGCAGTTACTCGCGGGGCAATCAGCCCCAGCATTTT
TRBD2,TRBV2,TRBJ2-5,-,CASRVGTSRETQYF,TGTGCCAGCAGAGTAGGGACTAGCCGAGAGACCCAGTACTTC
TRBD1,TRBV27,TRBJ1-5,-,CASSPQGGNQPQHF,TGTGCCAGCAGCCCACAGGGGGGCAATCAGCCCCAGCATTTT
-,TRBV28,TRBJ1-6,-,CASGREAYNSPLHF,TGTGCCAGCGGCAGGGAAGCCTATAATTCACCCCTCCACTTT
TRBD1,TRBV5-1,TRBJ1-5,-,CASSPQGGQVNQPQHF,TGCGCCAGCAGCCCCCAAGGGGGACAGGTCAATCAGCCCCAGCATTTT
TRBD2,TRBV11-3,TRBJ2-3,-,CASSTGLAGAADTQYF,TGTGCCAGCAGCACAGGACTAGCGGGAGCTGCAGATACGCAGTATTTT
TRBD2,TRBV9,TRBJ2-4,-,CASSEGSGRPGGAKNIQYF,TGTGCCAGCAGCGAGGGTAGCGGGAGGCCCGGTGGAGCCAAAAACATTCAGTACTTC
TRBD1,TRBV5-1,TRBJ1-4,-,CASSRRTGTTNEKLFF,TGCGCCAGCAGCCGACGGACAGGGACAACTAATGAAAAACTGTTTTTT
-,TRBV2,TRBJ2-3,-,CASAGTDTQYF,TGTGCCAGCGCGGGCACAGATACGCAGTATTTT
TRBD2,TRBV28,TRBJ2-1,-,CASTTLIRSGGYNEQFF,TGTGCCAGCACCACCCTCATCCGGAGCGGGGGTTACAATGAGCAGTTCTTC
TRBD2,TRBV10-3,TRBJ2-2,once,CAMGGRTETGELFF,TGTGCCATGGGGGGGAGAACGGAAACCGGGGAGCTGTTTTTT